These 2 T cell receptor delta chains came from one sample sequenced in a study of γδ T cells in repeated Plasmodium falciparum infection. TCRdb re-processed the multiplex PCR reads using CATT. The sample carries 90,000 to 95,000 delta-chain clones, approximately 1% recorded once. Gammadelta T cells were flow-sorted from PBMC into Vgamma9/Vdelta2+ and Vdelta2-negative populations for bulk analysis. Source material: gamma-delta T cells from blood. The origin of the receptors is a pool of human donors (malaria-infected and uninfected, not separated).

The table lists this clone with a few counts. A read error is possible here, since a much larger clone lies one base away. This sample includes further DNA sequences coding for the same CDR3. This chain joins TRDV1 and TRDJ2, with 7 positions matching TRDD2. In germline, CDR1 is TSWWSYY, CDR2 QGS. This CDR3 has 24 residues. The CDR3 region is CALGDRPSSRLWNPPSPVTAQLFF. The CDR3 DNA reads TGTGCCCTTGGGGACCGACCTTCCTCCCGTCTCTGGAACCCCCCTTCCCCCGTGACAGCACAACTCTTCTTT.

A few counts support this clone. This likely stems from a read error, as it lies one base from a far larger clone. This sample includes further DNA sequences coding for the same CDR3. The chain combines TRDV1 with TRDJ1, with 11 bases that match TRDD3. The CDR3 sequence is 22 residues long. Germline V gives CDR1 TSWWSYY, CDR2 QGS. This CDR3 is CALGDLSSYGLLGDRNTDKLIF. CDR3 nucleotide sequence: TGTGCACTTGGGGACCTTTCCTCCTACGGGTTACTGGGGGATAGGAACACCGATAAACTCATCTTT.